Reported below is one T cell receptor (beta chain). Which antigen it targets is not known. Base qualities are not provided; no much larger clone lies one nucleotide away. These data originate in a study of shared T cell receptors in the human thymus (dated by TCRdb to the early 2020s). In the study overall: The study examined how self-reactive, shared T-cell receptor alpha chains are generated in the human thymus.

Library method: the immunoSEQ multiplex PCR assay. The table comes from immuneACCESS by way of TCRdb, which keeps in-frame sequences with V and J called. Part of the clones is missing from these tables; in studies checked, under half for an unresolved V gene and the rest for unknown reasons. Present in this sample are 650,000 to 950,000 clones, around 85% of which were seen just once. The ten largest clones capture roughly 0.01% of the sample. V is shortened by 5 bases, J by 4 bases, and the region joining them spans 15 bases. The cysteine opens and the phenylalanine closes a CDR3 of 15 amino acids. Just CDR3 DNA is preserved here, 45 bases in frame from base 1. The germline V gene (reference sequence) gives CDR1 as LNHDA and CDR2 as SQIVND. The sample was also reused in another study, on human thymus T cells. Drawing on the second study: In Finland, the donors were immunologically healthy infants who were having open corrective cardiac surgery for congenital heart defects. Thymus tissue was collected as surgical resects that were removed during corrective cardiac surgery. V and J gene segment usage appeared biased in both thymic and peripheral blood repertoires. Highly overlapping thymic TCR repertoires among unrelated individuals were reported in the related research. TCR alpha and beta repertoires from roughly eight infant thymus samples and four related peripheral blood samples were characterized in the study. Donor ages ranged from 7 to 244 days, and the cohort comprised more than 5 male and two female infants. Thymocytes were freed from the tissue by mechanical means and kept at -70 degrees C as pellets of roughly 9-34 million cells. Genomic DNA was extracted from frozen cell pellets with a QIAsymphony instrument. The immunoSEQ multiplex PCR assay was used to amplify the TCRB and TCRAD loci from a standardized amount of quality-controlled genomic DNA. The amplicons spanned the V(D)J region and were long enough to cover the CDR3 and allow V and J genes to be identified. Amplicon sequencing was performed on an Illumina platform through the commercial immunoSEQ service. Primer bias and sequencing errors were corrected using previously described methods, and TCRAD and TCRB definitions followed the IMGT database. The repertoires were analysed using immunoSEQ Analyzer 3.0 and VDJTools for basic statistics, V/J segment usage, diversity estimates, rarefaction and pairwise overlap. Diversity was estimated with Chao1, ChaoE, Efron-Thisted, Shannon and inverse Simpson indices, and also on datasets down-sampled to the smallest sample. Repertoire overlap was assessed by strict matching of CDR3 nucleotide sequence, V gene and J gene, and clustering was done by Jaccard-based multidimensional scaling. On average, about 800,000 unique TCRB clonotypes were obtained from thymus samples, compared with around 78,000 from blood samples.

This clonotype was sampled from a girl less than two years old with a congenital heart defect. Donor details come from another sample of the same person, matched by shared clones. The sequence joins TRBV19 to TRBJ1-5, with TRBD1 tentatively as D gene (6 bases match). What was sequenced was thymocytes. The DNA is TGTGCCAGTAGTGGAGGACAGCGTAAAAATCAGCCCCAGCATTTT. It is translated as CASSGGQRKNQPQHF.